The 2 T cell receptor beta chains in this list originate from one sample, sequenced in a study of CD8 T cells in ankylosing spondylitis. Whole-study results and caveats: A TCR beta motif made of 7 to 9 highly homologous variants seemed typical of ankylosing spondylitis blood.

TCRdb re-derived calls from the 5' RACE reads in MiXCR, one entry per CDR3 protein. The table records under 550,000 distinct CDR3 sequences, more than 25% of them present only once. No cognate antigen is known for these TCRs. Sequenced: blood, either unsorted or a sorted T cell fraction (not recorded which). These TCRs come from a male donor with ankylosing spondylitis.

This clonotype turned up a few times. The V and J genes are TRBV5-1 and TRBJ2-3; 8 bases agree with TRBD1. The CDR3 spans 15 residues. The trim removed 0 bases at V and 1 base at J, leaving 1 base unmatched. Germline CDR1 reads SGHRS; CDR2 reads YFSETQ. CDR3 loop: CASSLEDRGTDTQYF. DNA of the CDR3: TGCGCCAGCAGCTTGGAGGACAGGGGCACAGATACGCAGTATTTT.

The V gene is TRBV11-3, the J gene TRBJ2-2; D gene uncertain. The CDR3 loop spans 12 amino acids. The ends were cut back, 5 bases at V and 7 bases at J, with 8 bases in the middle. CDR1 is SGHNT, CDR2 YENEEA, per germline. CDR3 in amino acids: CASSKGSGELFF. The CDR3 bases are TGTGCCAGCAGCAAAGGTAGCGGGGAGCTGTTTTTT.